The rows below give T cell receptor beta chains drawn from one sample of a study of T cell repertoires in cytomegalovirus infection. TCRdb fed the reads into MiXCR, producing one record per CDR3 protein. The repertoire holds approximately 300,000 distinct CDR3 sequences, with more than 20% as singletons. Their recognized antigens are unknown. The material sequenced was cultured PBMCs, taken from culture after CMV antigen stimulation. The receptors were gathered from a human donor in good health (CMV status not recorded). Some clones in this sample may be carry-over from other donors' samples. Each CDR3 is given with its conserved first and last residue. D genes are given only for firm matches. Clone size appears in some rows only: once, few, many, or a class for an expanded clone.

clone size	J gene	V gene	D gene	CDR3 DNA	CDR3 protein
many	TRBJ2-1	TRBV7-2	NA	TGTGCCAGCAGCTGGCCGGCCGTAGCGGACACTTTATACAATGAGCAGTTCTTC	CASSWPAVADTLYNEQFF
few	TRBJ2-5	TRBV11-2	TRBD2	TGTGCCAGCAGCTTAAGGAGCGGGAGGGAAGAGACCCAGTACTTC	CASSLRSGREETQYF
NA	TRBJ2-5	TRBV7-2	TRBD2	TGTGCCAGCAGTCTAGCGGGAGGAAAAGAGACCCAGTACTTC	CASSLAGGKETQYF
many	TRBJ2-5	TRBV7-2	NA	TGTGCCAGCAGCTTAGCGCGGTGGGAGACCCAGTACTTC	CASSLARWETQYF
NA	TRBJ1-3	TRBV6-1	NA	TGTGCCAGCAGTGAAGCGCTCACAGGGAGGCACACCATATATTTT	CASSEALTGRHTIYF
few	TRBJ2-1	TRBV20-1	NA	TGCAGTGCGACCGGTCCCCCGTCGGCAACTGTACGAGGGGGGGAAACTGAGCAGTTCTTC	CSATGPPSATVRGGETEQFF
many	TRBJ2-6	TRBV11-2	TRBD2	TGTGCCAGCAGCTTTCGGCGACGTATAGCGGGAGCTGGTGGGGCCAACGTCCTGACTTTC	CASSFRRRIAGAGGANVLTF
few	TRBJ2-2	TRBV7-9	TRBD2	TGTGCCAGCACCCTGACTAGCGGGCACACCGGGGAGCTGTTTTTT	CASTLTSGHTGELFF
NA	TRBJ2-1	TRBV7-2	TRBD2	TGTGCCAGCAGCCCGACGCATGGCAGGGGCCTAGCGGGGGGTTCGAATGAGCAGTTCTTC	CASSPTHGRGLAGGSNEQFF
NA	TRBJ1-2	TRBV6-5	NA	TGTGCCAGCAGTTACTCTACAGCCTCTAACTATGGCTACACCTTC	CASSYSTASNYGYTF
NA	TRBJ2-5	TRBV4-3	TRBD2	TGCGCCAGCAGCCAAGGACTAGCGGGAGTAGAGACCCAGTACTTC	CASSQGLAGVETQYF
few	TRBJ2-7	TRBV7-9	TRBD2	TGTGCCAGCAGCCCTCTAGCGGGACTACACGAGCAGTACTTC	CASSPLAGLHEQYF
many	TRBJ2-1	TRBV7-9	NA	TGTGCCAGCAGCGAGACAGATCCAAAATCTCACAATGAGCAGTTCTTC	CASSETDPKSHNEQFF
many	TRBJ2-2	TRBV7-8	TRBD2	TGTGCCAGCAGCCCACGGACTAGCGGGAGGAACACCGGGGAGCTGTTTTTT	CASSPRTSGRNTGELFF
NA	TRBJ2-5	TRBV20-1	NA	TGCAGTGCTAGAGATTTCGCAGACCAAGAGACCCAGTACTTC	CSARDFADQETQYF
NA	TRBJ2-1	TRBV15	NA	TGTGCCACCAGCAGACATGGGACAGCCGGGGGGCCTTACAATGAGCAGTTCTTC	CATSRHGTAGGPYNEQFF
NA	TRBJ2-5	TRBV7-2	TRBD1	TGTGCCAGCAGCTCACGACAGGGCCCCCATCAAGAGACCCAGTACTTC	CASSSRQGPHQETQYF
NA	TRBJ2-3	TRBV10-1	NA	TGCGCCAGCAGTAGCTTTGGTACGCAGTATTTT	CASSSFGTQYF
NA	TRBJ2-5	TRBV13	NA	TGTGCCAGCAGCTCAGGAGGGGGAACTAGATCAGAGACCCAGTACTTC	CASSSGGGTRSETQYF
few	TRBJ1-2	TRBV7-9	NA	TGTGCCAGCAGCTTTAGTCGGGGTCGGAACTATGGCTACACCTTC	CASSFSRGRNYGYTF
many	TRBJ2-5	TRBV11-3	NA	TGTGCCAGCAGCCGAACAGGGACTCAAGAGACCCAGTACTTC	CASSRTGTQETQYF
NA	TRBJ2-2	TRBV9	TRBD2	TGTGCCAGCAGCGTCCGACTAGCCACGAACACCGGGGAGCTGTTTTTT	CASSVRLATNTGELFF
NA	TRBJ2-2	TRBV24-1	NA	TGTGCCACCAGTGGAGACACCGGGGAGCTGTTTTTT	CATSGDTGELFF
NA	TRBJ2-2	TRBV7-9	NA	TGTGCCAGCAGCTCAACCCTTAAGTACACCGGGGAGCTGTTTTTT	CASSSTLKYTGELFF
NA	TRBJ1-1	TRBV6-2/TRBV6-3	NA	TGTGCCAGCAATCCGGGGGCTCATCTTGAAGCTTTCTTT	CASNPGAHLEAFF
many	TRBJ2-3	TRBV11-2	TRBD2	TGTGCCAGCAGCGGACCCACTAGCGTCCACACAGATACGCAGTATTTT	CASSGPTSVHTDTQYF
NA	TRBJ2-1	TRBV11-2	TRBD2	TGTGCCAGCAGCTTAGAAGCGGGAATTAGGATTGAGTTCTTC	CASSLEAGIRIEFF
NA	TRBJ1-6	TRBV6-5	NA	TGTGCCAGCAGTTACCCCGGTTCACCCCTCCACTTT	CASSYPGSPLHF
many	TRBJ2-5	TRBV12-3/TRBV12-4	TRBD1	TGTGCCAGCAGTCTTGGGACAGGGCTTCAGGAGACCCAGTACTTC	CASSLGTGLQETQYF
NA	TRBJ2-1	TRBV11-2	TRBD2	TGTGCCAGCAGCCCATCAGCCCTAGGGAGGGCCGGTGAGCAGTTCTTC	CASSPSALGRAGEQFF
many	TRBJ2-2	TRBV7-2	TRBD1	TGTGCCAGCAGCCCGCAGGGACAGGGCAGTCCCGGGGAGCTGTTTTTT	CASSPQGQGSPGELFF
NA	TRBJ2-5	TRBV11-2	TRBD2	TGTGCCAGCAGCTTGAATAGTCGGGGGGGGGGTGAGACCCAGTACTTC	CASSLNSRGGGETQYF
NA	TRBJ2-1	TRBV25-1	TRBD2	TGTGCCAGCAGTGAATTTAGCGGGAGTGGCAATGAGCAGTTCTTC	CASSEFSGSGNEQFF
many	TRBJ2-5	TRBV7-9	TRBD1	TGTGCCAGCAGCTTCCAGGGGGCCCCGTCCGAGACCCAGTACTTC	CASSFQGAPSETQYF
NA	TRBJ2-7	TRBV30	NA	TGTGCCTGGAGTGTACCGGCTGAACACGAGCAGTACTTC	CAWSVPAEHEQYF
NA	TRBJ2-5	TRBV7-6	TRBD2	TGTGCTAGCAGCCCCATTGGGGGGGTGTCGGAGACCCAGTACTTC	CASSPIGGVSETQYF
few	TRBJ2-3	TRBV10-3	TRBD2	TGTGCCATCAGTGAGCCAGCGGGAGGGCACACAGATACGCAGTATTTT	CAISEPAGGHTDTQYF